This TCR beta chain was recorded in a study of beta chain features in type 1 diabetes. Study-level information: The patients were much like the healthy donors in age, gender and cell yields.

All of the isolated RNA was reverse transcribed, so expressed TCRB transcripts were sequenced. TCRdb's table, derived via immunoSEQ multiplex PCR, lists solely in-frame clones and lacks some. This table has more than 300,000 clones, over 10% appearing once. The sample holds a few counts of this clone. Additional DNA sequences in this sample encode the identical CDR3. Germline V gene lookup returns CDR1 SGHTA and CDR2 FQGNSA. The CDR3 runs to 15 residues. V was trimmed by 1 base and J by 0 bases, leaving 10 bases between them. Each sorted population was over 95% pure. The rearrangement joins TRBV7-2 to TRBJ2-7; D ambiguous. This TCR derives from a young man in good health. The sequencing sample was made of naive CD4+ T cells from blood. Here the CDR3 DNA reads TGTGCCAGCAGCTTAGTGGCTGGCAGCTCCTACGAGCAGTACTTC. Protein product: CASSLVAGSSYEQYF.